This T cell receptor beta chain was profiled in a study of shared clonotypes between healthy human individuals. This clone is medium-sized (0.01 to 0.1%) within its sample. Measured with immunoSEQ multiplex PCR; TCRdb has only the in-frame clones, and not every one. The sample lists about 79,000 clones, about 61% occurring once. The CDR3 spans 14 residues. Germline V CDR1 and CDR2: SGHTA, FQGNSA. The V gene lost 4 bases and the J gene lost 7 bases, with 17 bases spanning the gap. The chain combines TRBV7-2 with TRBJ2-7; D might be TRBD1 or TRBD2, each matching 5 bases. This clonotype originated in a man younger than 45 in good health. The specimen sequenced was memory CD8+ T cells sorted from blood. Subset in this sample: CD45RO+ cells pooled with CCR7-negative TemRA cells. This CDR3 reads CASSSERWGREQYF. The CDR3 nucleotides are TGTGCCAGCAGCTCCGAGCGGTGGGGCAGGGAGCAGTACTTC.